Ten or more counts support the clone carrying this T cell receptor beta chain. The data are from a study of T cells in Graves' hyperthyroidism and ophthalmopathy. The TCR beta CDR3 regions underwent amplification using RNA transcripts as the source. The HTBI set primed first-round TCR CDR3 RT-PCR. MiXCR, run by TCRdb on the multiplex PCR reads, gives a single entry per CDR3 protein. This sample has about 270,000 distinct CDR3 sequences; approximately 20% occur once, and the top ten carry over 55%. V shed 3 bases and J 5 bases; nucleotides not matched to a gene: 5. CDR3 length: 14 amino acids. Germline V lookup: CDR1 SGDLS, CDR2 YYNGEE. Lactation, pregnancy, other autoimmune disease or uncontrolled infection excluded patients.

Sequencing was done on a sample of blood. The V gene is TRBV9, the J gene TRBJ2-5; 9 bases match TRBD1. The TCR sequence derives from a young man with Graves' ophthalmopathy. Written as DNA, the CDR3 is TGTGCCAGCAGCGCGGGACAGGGAAGCGAGACCCAGTACTTC. Its translation: CASSAGQGSETQYF.